These 27 T cell receptor beta chains came from one sample sequenced in a study of CD8+ T cells in alopecia areata. Following RNA extraction, reverse transcription yielded cDNA that acted as the sequencing template. Sequencing used immunoSEQ multiplex PCR; TCRdb keeps in-frame clones, though not all of them. The sample has around 29,000 clones, roughly 58% seen once. Sequenced material: NKG2D-high CD8+ T cells sorted from blood. The origin of the receptors is a human donor with alopecia areata.

This chain connects TRBV5-4 to TRBJ2-7; D is possibly TRBD1 (5 bases). CDR1 and CDR2 (germline): SGHNT, YYREEE (reference sequence). Between the trimmed V and J ends, which lost 5 bases and 2 bases, there was a span of 11 bases. The CDR3 loop spans 13 amino acids. The CDR3 DNA sequence: TGTGCCAGCAGTAATCAGGGTACCTACGAGCAGTACTTC. Translated: CASSNQGTYEQYF.

This chain joins TRBV6-5 and TRBJ2-7, with D possibly being TRBD1 (6 bases). The CDR3 has 11 amino acids. Trimming cost V 9 bases and J 3 bases, with 9 bases left between them. Germline V CDR1 and CDR2: MNHEY, SVGAGI. The CDR3 bases are TGTGCCAGTCGAGGGGGCTACGAGCAGTACTTC. Translation gives CASRGGYEQYF.

The rearrangement uses TRBV4-3 and TRBJ1-1; maybe TRBD1 (5 bases). Germline CDR1 LGHNA, CDR2 YSLEER. The V end was cut by 2 bases, the J end by 8 bases, with 12 bases between. The CDR3 is made up of 13 amino acids. For the CDR3, the DNA is TGCGCCAGCAGCCAATTCTTCGGGGGGGAAGCTTTCTTT. As protein: CASSQFFGGEAFF.

This chain joins TRBV29-1 and TRBJ2-7; TRBD2 might be the D (5 bases). Germline values: CDR1 SQVTM, CDR2 ANQGSEA. The CDR3 contains 16 residues. The V end was cut by 1 base, the J end by 2 bases, with 18 bases between. The CDR3 bases are TGCAGCGTTGAAGTCCCCGATTCGGGGATCGCCTACGAGCAGTACTTC. This translates into CSVEVPDSGIAYEQYF.

The chain combines TRBV14 with TRBJ1-4; TRBD1 is a possible D gene (5 bases). The V and J ends lost 1 base and 8 bases respectively, with 11 bases between them. Germline V lookup: CDR1 SGHDN, CDR2 FVKESK. The CDR3 has 14 residues. The CDR3 loop reads CASSQVDPGEKLFF. In DNA form, the CDR3 reads TGTGCCAGCAGCCAAGTGGACCCAGGGGAAAAACTGTTTTTT.

The chain joins TRBV27 to TRBJ2-7; D not certain. Trimming cost V 3 bases and J 4 bases, with 7 bases left between them. This CDR3 comprises 12 residues. CDR1 and CDR2 (germline): MNHEY, SMNVEV (reference sequence). CDR3 in amino acids: CASSLSGYEQYF. The CDR3 region has the DNA TGTGCCAGCAGTTTGTCAGGTTACGAGCAGTACTTC.

The J gene is TRBJ1-1, the V gene TRBV15; D is unclear. Deletions cut 0 bases from V and 1 base from J, with 0 bases between. Germline V gene lookup returns CDR1 LNHNV and CDR2 YYDKDF (reference sequence). The CDR3 is 12 residues long. The chain's CDR3 is CATSRENTEAFF. In nucleotides, the CDR3 is TGTGCCACCAGCAGAGAGAACACTGAAGCTTTCTTT.

This clone was seen a handful of times. In nucleotides, the CDR3 is TGCAGCGTTGAATATGCTGGGGTCGAAGAGACCCAGTACTTC. It codes for CSVEYAGVEETQYF. The chain is built from TRBV29-1 and TRBJ2-5, with D unclear. V was trimmed by 2 bases and J by 3 bases, leaving 13 bases between them. Germline-derived CDR1 and CDR2 are SQVTM and ANQGSEA. This CDR3 has 14 amino acids.

Only one count was recorded for this clone. The V and J genes are TRBV2 and TRBJ2-1; the D is unclear. Germline V gene data show CDR1 as SNHLY and CDR2 as FYNNEI. The ends were cut back, 0 bases at V and 8 bases at J, with 14 bases in the middle. The CDR3 spans 15 residues. The CDR3 nucleotides are TGTGCCAGCAGTGAAGCGCCGGCTACCGACTATGAGCAGTTCTTC. Translated, it gives CASSEAPATDYEQFF.

About this clone: Other DNA sequences from this sample encode an identical CDR3 as well. CDR3 in amino acids: CASSSGPGYEQYF. CDR3 coding DNA: TGTGCCAGCAGCTCCGGACCGGGCTACGAGCAGTACTTC. This chain connects TRBV7-2 to TRBJ2-5; D call uncertain. TRBJ2-7 explains the end of the DNA better; the J call may be wrong. The CDR3 loop spans 13 amino acids. Germline V gene sequence: CDR1 SGHTA, CDR2 FQGNSA.

The V and J genes are TRBV7-9 and TRBJ1-4; 7 bases map to TRBD1. This CDR3 is 17 amino acids long. Trimming cost V 7 bases and J 6 bases; bases outside gene matches: 17. Per the germline V gene, CDR1 is SEHNR and CDR2 is FQNEAQ (reference sequence). The CDR3 sequence is CASTSGGFYRPDEKLFF. CDR3 nucleotide sequence: TGTGCCAGCACCTCAGGGGGGTTTTACAGGCCCGATGAAAAACTGTTTTTT.

This sequence joins TRBV29-1 and TRBJ1-2; no clear D gene. Trimming shortened V by 6 bases and J by 5 bases, and 16 bases separated the two germline ends. The CDR3 is made up of 13 amino acids. The germline gives CDR1 SQVTM, CDR2 ANQGSEA. DNA of the CDR3: TGCAGCGTCCCGGGAACCGGCAATTATGGCTACACCTTC. Amino acids: CSVPGTGNYGYTF.

The chain recombines TRBV5-1 with TRBJ2-5; 7 nucleotides align to TRBD2. The CDR3 length is 16 residues. V lost 1 base, J lost 4 bases, and 10 bases stayed unmatched. CDR1 and CDR2 (germline): SGHRS, YFSETQ. The CDR3 DNA sequence: TGCGCCAGCAGCTTGCTCGGACTAGAGGAAGTAGAGACCCAGTACTTC. Translated: CASSLLGLEEVETQYF.

V is TRBV7-2 and J is TRBJ2-5, with D perhaps matching TRBD2 (6 bases). The CDR3 totals 15 residues. CDR1 is SGHTA and CDR2 is FQGNSA in the germline V gene. Trimming removed 6 bases from V and 4 bases from J, with 18 bases in between. CDR3 region: CASSLNEGRGETQYF. In DNA form, the CDR3 reads TGTGCCAGCAGTTTAAACGAGGGGCGGGGAGAGACCCAGTACTTC.

The table lists this clone with a few counts. The chain joins TRBV28 to TRBJ2-3, with TRBD2 matching 8 bases. The CDR3 is made up of 17 amino acids. Per the germline V gene, CDR1 is MDHEN and CDR2 is SYDVKM. V lost 3 bases and J lost 0; bases outside the gene matches: 8. The CDR3, as DNA: TGTGCCAGCAGTTTGGCTAGCGGGCTCCCCAGCACAGATACGCAGTATTTT. Its translation is CASSLASGLPSTDTQYF.

The chain carries TRBV29-1 and TRBJ2-7; 10 bases are a match to TRBD1. The CDR3 sequence is 12 residues long. V lost 5 bases, J lost 4 bases, and 2 bases stayed unmatched. The V gene's germline CDR1 is SQVTM and CDR2 ANQGSEA. CDR3 amino acids: CSVTGQGYEQYF. The CDR3 DNA follows: TGCAGCGTTACGGGACAGGGGTACGAGCAGTACTTC.

This chain connects TRBV4-1 to TRBJ1-5; no clear D. CDR3 length: 16 amino acids. The V gene lost 1 base and the J gene lost 1 base, with 11 bases spanning the gap. Germline CDR1 MGHRA, CDR2 YSYEKL. The CDR3 sequence: CASSQVVGASNQPQHF. The CDR3 DNA is TGCGCCAGCAGCCAAGTTGTGGGAGCGAGCAATCAGCCCCAGCATTTT.

The chain recombines TRBV18 with TRBJ1-2, with D hard to call. V shed 1 base and J shed 1 base, with 7 bases lying between them. The CDR3 contains 14 residues. Germline lookup yields CDR1 KGHSH and CDR2 LQKENI. The CDR3 protein is CASSPRDRNYGYTF. The CDR3 DNA sequence: TGTGCCAGCTCACCACGCGACCGTAACTATGGCTACACCTTC. Supplemented by reference TRBV18 and TRBJ1-2, the full variable domain reads NAGVMQNPRHLVRRRGQEARLRCSPMKGHSHVYWYRQLPEEGLKFMVYLQKENIIDESGMPKERFSAEFPKEGPSILRIQQVVRGDSAAYFCASSPRDRNYGYTFGSGTRLTVV.

This chain links TRBV19 with TRBJ2-7; D not resolved. This CDR3 contains 13 residues. V was trimmed by 3 bases and J by 6 bases, leaving 12 bases between them. Per germline, CDR1 LNHDA and CDR2 SQIVND (reference sequence). The CDR3 region has the DNA TGTGCCAGTAGTATCCTAGAAAGGAGCGAGCAGTACTTC. This sequence encodes CASSILERSEQYF.

J is TRBJ1-2 and V is TRBV29-1; D gene uncertain. CDR1 is SQVTM and CDR2 is ANQGSEA in the germline V gene. The V gene lost 4 bases and the J gene lost 5 bases, with 14 bases spanning the gap. The CDR3 runs to 13 residues. Here the CDR3 reads CSVAGIDEYGYTF. The DNA for the CDR3 is TGCAGCGTTGCAGGTATAGATGAATATGGCTACACCTTC.

The table lists this clone with a few counts. V and J are TRBV7-9 and TRBJ2-7; D remains ambiguous. The V end was cut by 0 bases, the J end by 4 bases, with 10 bases between. Germline CDR1 and CDR2: SEHNR and FQNEAQ (reference sequence). CDR3 size: 14 residues. The DNA of the CDR3 is TGTGCCAGCAGCTTAGCGCCAGGATTATACGAGCAGTACTTC. Its translation: CASSLAPGLYEQYF.

The gene calls are TRBV29-1 and TRBJ2-7, with D possibly TRBD1 on 6 matching bases. The CDR3 is 14 residues long. Germline-derived CDR1 and CDR2 are SQVTM and ANQGSEA. With 2 bases removed from V and 2 bases from J, the gap between germline ends came to 13 bases. In DNA, the CDR3 is TGCAGCGTTGAATCCAGGGGCGACACCTACGAGCAGTACTTC. This sequence encodes CSVESRGDTYEQYF.

In its sample, this clone was seen once. The chain is built from TRBV7-9 and TRBJ1-5; D call uncertain. The germline V gene encodes CDR1 SEHNR and CDR2 FQNEAQ (reference sequence). This CDR3 has 15 amino acids. Trimming cost V 8 bases and J 2 bases, with 16 bases left between them. The DNA for the CDR3 is TGTGCCAGCCTAGACACCACGGCGGGCAATCAGCCCCAGCATTTT. This codes for CASLDTTAGNQPQHF.

The CDR3 DNA reads TGCGCCAGCAGCCAAGAAAGGACAGGGAACACTGAAGCTTTCTTT. This encodes CASSQERTGNTEAFF. The rearrangement joins TRBV4-3 to TRBJ1-1, with 7 positions matching TRBD1. The CDR3 covers 15 residues. Per the germline V gene, CDR1 is LGHNA and CDR2 is YSLEER. Trimming removed 0 bases from V and 1 base from J; junction bases left unmatched: 2.

This chain links TRBV2 with TRBJ2-5; 7 bases map to TRBD1. CDR3 size: 16 residues. Germline assignment: CDR1 SNHLY and CDR2 FYNNEI. The V gene end was trimmed by 3 bases and the J gene end by 5 bases; junction bases not matched to a gene: 12. The chain's CDR3 is CASSDPRAGGIETQYF. Written as DNA, the CDR3 is TGTGCCAGCAGTGATCCCCGGGCAGGGGGAATCGAGACCCAGTACTTC.

J is TRBJ2-3 and V is TRBV6-5; 8 nucleotides match TRBD2. The V segment lost 4 bases and the J segment 0 bases; nucleotides outside the gene matches: 6. Germline-derived CDR1 and CDR2 are MNHEY and SVGAGI. The CDR3 contains 16 residues. CDR3 in amino acids: CASSSGGGTSTDTQYF. The CDR3, as DNA: TGTGCCAGCAGTTCCGGGGGGGGGACTAGCACAGATACGCAGTATTTT.

The gene calls are TRBV6-5 and TRBJ2-2; maybe TRBD1 (5 bases). This CDR3 spans 15 amino acids. CDR1 is MNHEY and CDR2 is SVGAGI in the germline V gene. Trimming stripped 2 bases from V and 1 base from J, with 8 bases between. CDR3 DNA: TGTGCCAGCAGTTACATAGGACAGAACACCGGGGAGCTGTTTTTT. This codes for CASSYIGQNTGELFF.